Below, 9 T cell receptor beta chains from the same sample are listed, as sequenced in a study of regulatory T cells in long-lasting Graves disease (dated by TCRdb to about 2021). The library was obtained by multiplex PCR. TCRdb names Illumina HiSeq 4000 as the instrument used. CDR3 regions were amplified by Arm-PCR with iRepertoire HTBI primers to construct TCR beta libraries. TCRdb cleaned the public reads at Q25 with fastp, built clones with MiXCR and kept in-frame beta chains. CDR3 protein duplicates are merged, each entry listing the most common genes and DNA. For this sample there are 350,000 to 450,000 distinct CDR3 sequences; around 21% appear just once. The ten largest account for 20% to 25% of the sample. This specimen's time point label, per the study, means: persistent/refractory GD, antithyroid drugs over 5 years with positive TRAb. For both TCR sequencing and RNA sequencing, RNA was extracted from PBMCs using TRIzol.

The specimen comprised peripheral blood mononuclear cells (PBMCs), sampled when the disease was refractory, from a patient treated with antithyroid drugs. The source is a female donor with Graves disease.

This clonotype showed up many times. This sequence joins TRBV5-1 and TRBJ1-2; D is ambiguous. The germline V gene has CDR1 SGHRS and CDR2 YFSETQ. Deletions cut 0 bases from V and 6 bases from J, with 9 bases between. The CDR3 contains 13 residues. The CDR3 DNA reads TGCGCCAGCAGCTTGGCCGGACTGGATGGCTACACCTTC. Encoded protein: CASSLAGLDGYTF.

This clonotype was detected many times. CDR3 residues: CASSPHLAGPQETQYF. The CDR3 DNA sequence: TGTGCCAGCAGCCCACACCTAGCGGGACCGCAAGAGACCCAGTACTTC. V usage is TRBV7-2 and J usage is TRBJ2-5; 9 positions agree with TRBD2. CDR1 is SGHTA and CDR2 is FQGNSA in the germline V gene. Trimming took 5 bases from V and 2 from J; bases not matched to a gene: 9. This CDR3 region has 16 residues.

A word on this clonotype: A read error may account for a junction end that differs from germline. The rearrangement links TRBV7-8 to TRBJ1-1; D might be TRBD1 (5 bases). The germline CDR1 and CDR2 sequences are SGHVS and FQNEAQ. The CDR3 is made up of 15 amino acids. The CDR3 sequence is CASGLDSRMNTEAFF. CDR3 nucleotides: TGTGCCAGCGGCTTAGACAGTCGAATGAACACTGAAGCTTTCTTT.

This clonotype was seen many times. The chain recombines TRBV7-3 with TRBJ2-5; no clear D. CDR3 length: 14 amino acids. The V gene's germline CDR1 is SGHTA and CDR2 FQGTGA. The ends were cut back, 5 bases at V and 5 bases at J, with 15 bases in the middle. DNA of the CDR3: TGTGCCAGCAGCCCCACGGCGGTGGAGGAGACCCAGTACTTC. Protein product: CASSPTAVEETQYF.

The V call is TRBV19, the J call TRBJ1-2; no firm D call. This CDR3 is built from 14 residues. Germline loops: CDR1 LNHDA, CDR2 SQIVND (reference sequence). V gave up 5 bases and J gave up 2 bases, with 12 bases separating them. The CDR3, as DNA: TGTGCCAGTAGTTCAAGAGACATGAACTATGGCTACACCTTC. Residues: CASSSRDMNYGYTF. Full variable domain (remainder filled in from reference TRBV19 and TRBJ1-2): DGGITQSPKYLFRKEGQNVTLSCEQNLNHDAMYWYRQDPGQGLRLIYYSQIVNDFQKGDIAEGYSVSREKKESFPLTVTSAQKNPTAFYLCASSSRDMNYGYTFGSGTRLTVV.

The V call is TRBV20-1, the J call TRBJ1-5; 7 bases are a match to TRBD1. J was trimmed by 3 bases and V by 1 base; bases with no gene match: 9. Germline CDR1 reads DFQATT; CDR2 reads SNEGSKA (reference sequence). This CDR3 region has 16 residues. For the CDR3, the DNA is TGCAGTGCTAGAGTGATTTGGGACAGAGACAATCAGCCCCAGCATTTT. It translates to CSARVIWDRDNQPQHF.

This clonotype was observed at least ten times. This chain uses TRBV12-3 or TRBV12-4 with TRBJ1-5, with D possibly TRBD1 on 5 matching bases. The CDR3 sequence is 15 residues long. V dropped 4 bases and J dropped 6 bases, with 16 bases sitting between them. CDR3 sequence: CASSSLGVSGQPQHF. CDR3 nucleotide sequence: TGTGCCAGCAGTTCCCTAGGGGTTTCAGGTCAGCCCCAGCATTTT.

The CDR3 protein is CASSSLQGGQETQYF. The CDR3, as DNA: TGCGCCAGCAGCTCGCTACAGGGGGGACAAGAGACCCAGTACTTC. The rearrangement uses TRBV5-1 and TRBJ2-5, with 8 bases fitting TRBD1. Per the germline V gene, CDR1 is SGHRS and CDR2 is YFSETQ. V gave up 3 bases and J gave up 2 bases; unmatched junction bases: 6. The CDR3 spans 15 residues. Full variable domain (outside the CDR3, taken from reference TRBV5-1 and TRBJ2-5): KAGVTQTPRYLIKTRGQQVTLSCSPISGHRSVSWYQQTPGQGLQFLFEYFSETQRNKGNFPGRFSGRQFSNSRSEMNVSTLELGDSALYLCASSSLQGGQETQYFGPGTRLLVL.

At least ten counts were recorded for this clonotype. The chain employs TRBV5-5 and TRBJ1-4; D may be TRBD1 (6 bases). Trimming shortened V by 4 bases and J by 3 bases, and 16 bases separated the two germline ends. From germline, CDR1 is SGHKS and CDR2 YYEKEE (reference sequence). This CDR3 has 16 residues. In DNA form, the CDR3 reads TGTGCCAGCAGCCACTTTCCAGGGGCGGCTAATGAAAAACTGTTTTTT. It translates to CASSHFPGAANEKLFF.